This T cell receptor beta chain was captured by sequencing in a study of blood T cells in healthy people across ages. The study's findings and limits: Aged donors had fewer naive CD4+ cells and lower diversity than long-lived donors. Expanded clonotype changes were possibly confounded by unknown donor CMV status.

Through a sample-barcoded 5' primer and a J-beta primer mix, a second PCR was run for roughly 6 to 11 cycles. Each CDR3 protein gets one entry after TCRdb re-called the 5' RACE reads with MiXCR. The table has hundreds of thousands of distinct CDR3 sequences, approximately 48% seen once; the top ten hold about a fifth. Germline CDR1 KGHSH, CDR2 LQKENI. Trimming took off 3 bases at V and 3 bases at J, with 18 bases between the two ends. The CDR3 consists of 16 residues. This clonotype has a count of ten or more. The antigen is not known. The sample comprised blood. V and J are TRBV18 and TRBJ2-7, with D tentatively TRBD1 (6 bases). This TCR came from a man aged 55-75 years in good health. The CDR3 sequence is CASSPPGTQVLYEQYF. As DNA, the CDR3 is TGTGCCAGCTCACCTCCCGGGACACAAGTCCTCTACGAGCAGTACTTC.